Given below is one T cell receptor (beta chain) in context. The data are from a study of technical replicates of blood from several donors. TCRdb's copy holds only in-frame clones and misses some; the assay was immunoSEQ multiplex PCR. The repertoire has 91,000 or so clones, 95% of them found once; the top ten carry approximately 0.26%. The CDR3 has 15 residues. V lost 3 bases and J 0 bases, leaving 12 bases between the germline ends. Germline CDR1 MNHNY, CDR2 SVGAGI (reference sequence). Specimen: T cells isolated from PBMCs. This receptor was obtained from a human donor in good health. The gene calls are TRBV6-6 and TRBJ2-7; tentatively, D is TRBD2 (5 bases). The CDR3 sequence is CASSYAGRNSYEQYF. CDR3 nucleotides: TGTGCCAGCAGTTATGCGGGCCGAAACTCCTACGAGCAGTACTTC.